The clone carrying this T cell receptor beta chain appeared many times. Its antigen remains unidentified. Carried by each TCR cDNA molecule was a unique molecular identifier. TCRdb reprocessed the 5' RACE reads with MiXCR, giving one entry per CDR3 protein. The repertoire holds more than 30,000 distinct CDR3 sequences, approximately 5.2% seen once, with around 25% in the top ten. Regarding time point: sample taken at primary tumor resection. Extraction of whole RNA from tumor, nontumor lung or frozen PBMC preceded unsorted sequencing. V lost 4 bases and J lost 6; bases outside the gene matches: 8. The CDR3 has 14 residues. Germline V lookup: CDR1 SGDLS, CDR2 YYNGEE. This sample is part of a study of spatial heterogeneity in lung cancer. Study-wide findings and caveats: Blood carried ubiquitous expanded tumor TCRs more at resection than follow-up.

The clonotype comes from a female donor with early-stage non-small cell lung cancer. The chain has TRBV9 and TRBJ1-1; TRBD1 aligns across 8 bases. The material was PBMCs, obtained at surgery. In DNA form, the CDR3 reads TGTGCCAGCAGCTCAACAGGGGGGTTCGCTGAAGCTTTCTTT. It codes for CASSSTGGFAEAFF.